This entry lists 9 T cell receptor beta chains sequenced from one sample in a study of CD8 T cells in Susac syndrome. An input of roughly 0.45 to 1 ug of RNA was subjected to reverse transcription using random hexamers. TCRdb fed the immunoSEQ multiplex PCR reads into MiXCR, producing one record per CDR3 protein. Here the sample spans some 200,000 distinct CDR3 sequences, about 90% being singletons. The source material was CD8+ T cells from PBMCs. These receptors originate from a human donor with multiple sclerosis.

V gene TRBV20-1 combines with J gene TRBJ2-1; tentative D call: TRBD2 (6 bases). Trimming pared 3 bases from V and 8 bases from J, leaving 35 bases between. Germline V gene data show CDR1 as DFQATT and CDR2 as SNEGSKA (reference sequence). CDR3 length: 20 residues. The CDR3 loop is CSASKPPRDLPIVRGDEQFF. The CDR3 DNA reads TGCAGTGCTAGTAAACCCCCCCGGGACTTACCGATCGTTCGGGGCGATGAGCAGTTCTTC.

This clonotype appeared a single time. The genes are TRBV20-1 and TRBJ1-2; 7 nucleotides align to TRBD1. The germline V gene has CDR1 DFQATT and CDR2 SNEGSKA (reference sequence). CDR3 length: 14 amino acids. The V and J ends lost 4 bases and 8 bases, in that order; junction bases with no gene match: 13. This CDR3 reads CSAIASGQDGGYTF. CDR3 DNA: TGCAGTGCTATCGCCTCAGGACAGGACGGCGGCTACACCTTC.

The genes are TRBV9 and TRBJ2-3, with D unclear. This CDR3 contains 17 residues. The V gene's germline CDR1 is SGDLS and CDR2 YYNGEE. Trimming shortened V by 6 bases and J by 0 bases, and 20 bases separated the two germline ends. In DNA, the CDR3 is TGTGCCAGCAACCCGATGGACGGACCCCCTAGCACAGATACGCAGTATTTT. It translates to CASNPMDGPPSTDTQYF.

The chain uses TRBV10-2 and TRBJ1-5, with 10 bases fitting TRBD1. Germline values: CDR1 WSHSY, CDR2 SAAADI. With 6 bases clipped from V and 2 bases from J, the junction kept 4 bases outside the gene matches. This CDR3 contains 15 residues. The CDR3 loop is CASRVGQGGNQPQHF. CDR3 nucleotide sequence: TGCGCCAGCAGAGTCGGACAGGGGGGCAATCAGCCCCAGCATTTT.

The rearrangement links TRBV9 to TRBJ2-2; a weak D match, TRBD2 (6 bases). V lost 3 bases and J lost 3, with 15 bases in between. The CDR3 loop spans 16 amino acids. Looked up from germline, CDR1 is SGDLS and CDR2 is YYNGEE. The DNA for the CDR3 is TGTGCCAGCAGCGGACGGGGATGGGGGGACACCGGGGAGCTGTTTTTT. It codes for CASSGRGWGDTGELFF.

This chain uses TRBV6-2 or TRBV6-3 with TRBJ2-5; D unresolved. The CDR3 has 12 residues. Germline V lookup: CDR1 MNHEY, CDR2 SVGEGT. With 7 bases removed from V and 1 base from J, the gap between germline ends came to 7 bases. The chain's CDR3 is CASISPQETQYF. The CDR3, as DNA: TGTGCCAGCATCTCCCCCCAAGAGACCCAGTACTTC.

A remark on this clonotype: The junction does not match germline at one end; this may be a read error. The V and J genes are TRBV19 and TRBJ1-2; D not certain. The CDR3 runs to 14 residues. Germline loops: CDR1 LNHDA, CDR2 SQIVND (reference sequence). The CDR3 DNA reads TGTGCCAGTAGTATTATTGGGCCGGGAGGTGGCTACACTTTC. It is translated as CASSIIGPGGGYTF.

J is TRBJ1-2 and V is TRBV7-6; 7 bases fit TRBD1. J was trimmed by 8 bases and V by 0 bases; bases with no gene match: 9. Per germline, CDR1 SGHVS and CDR2 FNYEAQ. The CDR3 spans 15 residues. CDR3 residues: CASSLAMGDRDGYTF. The DNA of the CDR3 is TGTGCCAGCAGCTTAGCGATGGGAGACAGGGACGGCTACACCTTC.

This chain uses TRBV4-1 with TRBJ1-5, with D unclear. CDR3 length equals 16 residues. The V gene lost 0 bases and the J gene lost 3 bases, with 12 bases spanning the gap. Germline V lookup: CDR1 MGHRA, CDR2 YSYEKL. The DNA for the CDR3 is TGCGCCAGCAGCCAAGAGCTCGGGCTCCACAATCAGCCCCAGCATTTT. This translates into CASSQELGLHNQPQHF.